A selection of T cell receptor beta chains follows, all from one sample in a study of PD-L1 blockade in urothelial cancer. Using immunoSEQ multiplex PCR, the repertoire was profiled, and TCRdb retains in-frame clones only, with some absent. This table has some 51,000 clones, more than 75% appearing once. The sample in question was PBMCs, obtained around atezolizumab (anti-PD-L1) treatment. The receptors shown here come from a man in his 60s with urothelial cancer. Each CDR3 is given with its conserved first and last residue. A D gene is named only where the DNA matches it firmly. Not all rows give a size; the values are once, few, many and, for expanded clones, a class.

len: 14
v_gene: TRBV6-1
d_gene: TRBD2
abundance: NA
j_gene: TRBJ2-1
CDR3nt: TGTGCCAGCGGGGGGGTGACCACTGGGGATGAGCAGTTCTTC
CDR3aa: CASGGVTTGDEQFF

len: 15
v_gene: TRBV5-1
d_gene: NA
abundance: NA
j_gene: TRBJ1-3
CDR3nt: TGCGCCAGCAGCTTGCAGGGGTCGGCTGGAAACACCATATATTTT
CDR3aa: CASSLQGSAGNTIYF

len: 15
v_gene: TRBV6-5
d_gene: NA
abundance: NA
j_gene: TRBJ1-2
CDR3nt: TGTGCCAGCAGTTACAGGGAGGGTCATAGAAATGGCTACACCTTC
CDR3aa: CASSYREGHRNGYTF

len: 15
v_gene: TRBV7-9
d_gene: NA
abundance: NA
j_gene: TRBJ1-1
CDR3nt: TGTGCCAGCAGCTTATTCCGGGACATCAACACTGAAGCTTTCTTT
CDR3aa: CASSLFRDINTEAFF

len: 17
v_gene: TRBV29-1
d_gene: TRBD2
abundance: NA
j_gene: TRBJ2-3
CDR3nt: TGCAGCGCGCCCCCAGGACTAGCGGGAGGTATTACAGATACGCAGTATTTT
CDR3aa: CSAPPGLAGGITDTQYF

len: 15
v_gene: TRBV19
d_gene: TRBD2
abundance: NA
j_gene: TRBJ2-3
CDR3nt: TGTGCCAGTAGTCAGAGCGGGGCCCGCACAGATACGCAGTATTTT
CDR3aa: CASSQSGARTDTQYF

len: 13
v_gene: TRBV10-3
d_gene: NA
abundance: NA
j_gene: TRBJ1-2
CDR3nt: TGTGCCGGAGGGTCGACCTCCGACTATGGCTACACCTTC
CDR3aa: CAGGSTSDYGYTF

len: 14
v_gene: TRBV7-3
d_gene: TRBD1
abundance: NA
j_gene: TRBJ1-4
CDR3nt: TGTGCCAGCAGCTTAAACAGGGGGCCCGAAAAACTGTTTTTT
CDR3aa: CASSLNRGPEKLFF

len: 14
v_gene: TRBV14
d_gene: NA
abundance: NA
j_gene: TRBJ2-7
CDR3nt: TGTGCCAGCAGCCCCCAGACAGTAGTCAACGAGCAGTACTTC
CDR3aa: CASSPQTVVNEQYF

len: 16
v_gene: TRBV5-1
d_gene: TRBD2
abundance: few
j_gene: TRBJ2-7
CDR3nt: TGCGCCAGCAGCTTGGACGTAGCGGGGGGGTCGGGGGAGCAGTACTTC
CDR3aa: CASSLDVAGGSGEQYF

len: 12
v_gene: TRBV5-4
d_gene: NA
abundance: NA
j_gene: TRBJ2-7
CDR3nt: TGTGCCAGCAGCTTGGATACCTACGAGCAGTACTTC
CDR3aa: CASSLDTYEQYF

len: 12
v_gene: TRBV30
d_gene: TRBD1
abundance: NA
j_gene: TRBJ2-4
CDR3nt: TGTGCCTGGAGTGGGACAGGAAACATTCAGTACTTC
CDR3aa: CAWSGTGNIQYF

len: 13
v_gene: TRBV18
d_gene: NA
abundance: NA
j_gene: TRBJ2-3
CDR3nt: TGTGCCAGCTCACCCAGTCCCGATAATACGCAGTATTTT
CDR3aa: CASSPSPDNTQYF

len: 15
v_gene: TRBV30
d_gene: TRBD1
abundance: NA
j_gene: TRBJ2-3
CDR3nt: TGTGCCTGGAGTGTCGGGCAGGGGGCCGTAGATACGCAGTATTTT
CDR3aa: CAWSVGQGAVDTQYF

len: 13
v_gene: TRBV7-8
d_gene: NA
abundance: once
j_gene: TRBJ2-1
CDR3nt: TGTGCCAGCAGCTTTAGAGGATTCAATGAGCAGTTCTTC
CDR3aa: CASSFRGFNEQFF

len: 12
v_gene: TRBV29-1
d_gene: NA
abundance: few
j_gene: TRBJ2-7
CDR3nt: TGCAGCGTTCGCGATGGGGGCCACGAGCAGTACTTC
CDR3aa: CSVRDGGHEQYF

len: 13
v_gene: TRBV25-1
d_gene: TRBD1
abundance: once
j_gene: TRBJ1-2
CDR3nt: TGTGCCACCACAGAGGGACAGGGATTTGGCTACACCTTC
CDR3aa: CATTEGQGFGYTF

len: 13
v_gene: TRBV2
d_gene: NA
abundance: once
j_gene: TRBJ2-7
CDR3nt: TGTGCCAGCAGTGATGACACATCCTACGAGCAGTACTTC
CDR3aa: CASSDDTSYEQYF

len: 17
v_gene: TRBV5-1
d_gene: NA
abundance: once
j_gene: TRBJ2-2
CDR3nt: TGCGCCAGCAGCCCTTCTCAAGCCGCCCTTGGCACCGGGGAGCTGTTTTTT
CDR3aa: CASSPSQAALGTGELFF

len: 14
v_gene: TRBV9
d_gene: TRBD1
abundance: NA
j_gene: TRBJ1-1
CDR3nt: TGTGCCAGCAGCACGGGGGACAGGGACACTGAAGCTTTCTTT
CDR3aa: CASSTGDRDTEAFF

len: 13
v_gene: TRBV5-4
d_gene: NA
abundance: NA
j_gene: TRBJ2-2
CDR3nt: TGTGCCAGCAGCACGCGCCATACCGGGGAGCTGTTTTTT
CDR3aa: CASSTRHTGELFF

len: 18
v_gene: TRBV4-1
d_gene: TRBD2
abundance: NA
j_gene: TRBJ2-1
CDR3nt: TGCGCCAGCAGCCAAGATGAGGGGCGGGGGGGCCGTAGCAATGAGCAGTTCTTC
CDR3aa: CASSQDEGRGGRSNEQFF

len: 14
v_gene: TRBV6-1
d_gene: NA
abundance: NA
j_gene: TRBJ1-2
CDR3nt: TGTGCCAGCAGGGCACAGGAGATTAACTATGGCTACACCTTC
CDR3aa: CASRAQEINYGYTF

len: 14
v_gene: TRBV2
d_gene: NA
abundance: NA
j_gene: TRBJ2-4
CDR3nt: TGTGCCAGCGGGTGGACAGTAGCCAAAAACATTCAGTACTTC
CDR3aa: CASGWTVAKNIQYF

len: 15
v_gene: TRBV7-2
d_gene: NA
abundance: NA
j_gene: TRBJ2-1
CDR3nt: TGTGCCAGCAGCCCACCCGGTAGCTCCGCCAATGAGCAGTTCTTC
CDR3aa: CASSPPGSSANEQFF

len: 13
v_gene: TRBV27
d_gene: TRBD1
abundance: NA
j_gene: TRBJ2-2
CDR3nt: TGTGCCAGCAAGGACAGGGCGACCGGGGAGCTGTTTTTT
CDR3aa: CASKDRATGELFF

len: 14
v_gene: TRBV10-3
d_gene: NA
abundance: once
j_gene: TRBJ2-1
CDR3nt: TGTGCCACCGACGACAGGAACTCCTACAATGAGCAGTTCTTC
CDR3aa: CATDDRNSYNEQFF

len: 15
v_gene: TRBV7-9
d_gene: NA
abundance: once
j_gene: TRBJ2-2
CDR3nt: TGTGCCAGCAGCTTAGCTGCTGTTAGGACAAACGAGCTGTTTTTT
CDR3aa: CASSLAAVRTNELFF

len: 16
v_gene: TRBV4-3
d_gene: TRBD2
abundance: NA
j_gene: TRBJ2-5
CDR3nt: TGCGCCAGCAGCCGAGGCTGGACTAGCGGGATTGAGACCCAGTACTTC
CDR3aa: CASSRGWTSGIETQYF

len: 16
v_gene: TRBV6-6
d_gene: NA
abundance: NA
j_gene: TRBJ1-3
CDR3nt: TGTGCCAGCAGTTACTCCCAGGAAAGGCCTGGAAACACCATATATTTT
CDR3aa: CASSYSQERPGNTIYF

len: 13
v_gene: TRBV5-1
d_gene: NA
abundance: NA
j_gene: TRBJ1-1
CDR3nt: TGCGCCAGCAGCGGAACTATGAACACTGAAGCTTTCTTT
CDR3aa: CASSGTMNTEAFF

len: 11
v_gene: TRBV6-5
d_gene: TRBD2
abundance: NA
j_gene: TRBJ2-7
CDR3nt: TGTGCCAGCAGTGATCGACTAGCCGAAACCTTC
CDR3aa: CASSDRLAETF

len: 16
v_gene: TRBV11-2
d_gene: TRBD2
abundance: NA
j_gene: TRBJ2-2
CDR3nt: TGTGCCAGCAGTCTGAGGGAGACTAGCGGGGCCGGGGAGCTGTTTTTT
CDR3aa: CASSLRETSGAGELFF

len: 13
v_gene: TRBV6-5
d_gene: NA
abundance: NA
j_gene: TRBJ1-1
CDR3nt: TGTGCCAGCAGTTACTCGATGGGTACGGGAGCTTTCTTT
CDR3aa: CASSYSMGTGAFF

len: 14
v_gene: TRBV2
d_gene: TRBD1
abundance: few
j_gene: TRBJ2-7
CDR3nt: TGTGCCAGCAGCCTACAGGGGGCGCAGTACGAGCAGTACTTC
CDR3aa: CASSLQGAQYEQYF

len: 14
v_gene: TRBV18
d_gene: TRBD1
abundance: NA
j_gene: TRBJ2-1
CDR3nt: TGTGCCAGCTCATTCGGGACAGACCACAATGAGCAGTTCTTC
CDR3aa: CASSFGTDHNEQFF

len: 14
v_gene: TRBV12-5
d_gene: TRBD1
abundance: few
j_gene: TRBJ2-7
CDR3nt: TGTGCTAGTGGCGTCGACAGGGTCCTCTACGAGCAGTACTTC
CDR3aa: CASGVDRVLYEQYF

len: 16
v_gene: TRBV30
d_gene: NA
abundance: NA
j_gene: TRBJ1-2
CDR3nt: TGTGCCTGGACCCCCGGGGGGGGACGGCCGCCGGGTGGCTACACCTTC
CDR3aa: CAWTPGGGRPPGGYTF

len: 19
v_gene: TRBV10-3
d_gene: NA
abundance: NA
j_gene: TRBJ2-3
CDR3nt: TGTGCCATTCGGGGGACCGGGACTGGGGCCCTAGAGGCCACAGATACGCAGTATTTT
CDR3aa: CAIRGTGTGALEATDTQYF

len: 16
v_gene: TRBV9
d_gene: TRBD2
abundance: NA
j_gene: TRBJ2-1
CDR3nt: TGTGCCAGCAGCGAATATAGCGGGGCCTCCTACAATGAGCAGTTCTTC
CDR3aa: CASSEYSGASYNEQFF

len: 17
v_gene: TRBV28
d_gene: TRBD2
abundance: NA
j_gene: TRBJ2-7
CDR3nt: TGTGCCAGCAGTTTTGGTAGGACTAGCGGGAGATCCTACGAGCAGTACTTC
CDR3aa: CASSFGRTSGRSYEQYF

len: 17
v_gene: TRBV7-6
d_gene: TRBD1
abundance: NA
j_gene: TRBJ2-1
CDR3nt: TGTGCCAGCAGCCCAGGGGACAGGGGCTTTGGGGGTGGTGAGCAGTTCTTC
CDR3aa: CASSPGDRGFGGGEQFF

len: 15
v_gene: TRBV2
d_gene: TRBD1
abundance: once
j_gene: TRBJ1-1
CDR3nt: TGTGCCAGCAGAGAAGACAGGGCCAGGAACACTGAAGCTTTCTTT
CDR3aa: CASREDRARNTEAFF

len: 13
v_gene: TRBV10-3
d_gene: NA
abundance: NA
j_gene: TRBJ1-5
CDR3nt: TGTGCCATCAGTGAGTCGAAACAGCAGCCCCAGCATTTT
CDR3aa: CAISESKQQPQHF